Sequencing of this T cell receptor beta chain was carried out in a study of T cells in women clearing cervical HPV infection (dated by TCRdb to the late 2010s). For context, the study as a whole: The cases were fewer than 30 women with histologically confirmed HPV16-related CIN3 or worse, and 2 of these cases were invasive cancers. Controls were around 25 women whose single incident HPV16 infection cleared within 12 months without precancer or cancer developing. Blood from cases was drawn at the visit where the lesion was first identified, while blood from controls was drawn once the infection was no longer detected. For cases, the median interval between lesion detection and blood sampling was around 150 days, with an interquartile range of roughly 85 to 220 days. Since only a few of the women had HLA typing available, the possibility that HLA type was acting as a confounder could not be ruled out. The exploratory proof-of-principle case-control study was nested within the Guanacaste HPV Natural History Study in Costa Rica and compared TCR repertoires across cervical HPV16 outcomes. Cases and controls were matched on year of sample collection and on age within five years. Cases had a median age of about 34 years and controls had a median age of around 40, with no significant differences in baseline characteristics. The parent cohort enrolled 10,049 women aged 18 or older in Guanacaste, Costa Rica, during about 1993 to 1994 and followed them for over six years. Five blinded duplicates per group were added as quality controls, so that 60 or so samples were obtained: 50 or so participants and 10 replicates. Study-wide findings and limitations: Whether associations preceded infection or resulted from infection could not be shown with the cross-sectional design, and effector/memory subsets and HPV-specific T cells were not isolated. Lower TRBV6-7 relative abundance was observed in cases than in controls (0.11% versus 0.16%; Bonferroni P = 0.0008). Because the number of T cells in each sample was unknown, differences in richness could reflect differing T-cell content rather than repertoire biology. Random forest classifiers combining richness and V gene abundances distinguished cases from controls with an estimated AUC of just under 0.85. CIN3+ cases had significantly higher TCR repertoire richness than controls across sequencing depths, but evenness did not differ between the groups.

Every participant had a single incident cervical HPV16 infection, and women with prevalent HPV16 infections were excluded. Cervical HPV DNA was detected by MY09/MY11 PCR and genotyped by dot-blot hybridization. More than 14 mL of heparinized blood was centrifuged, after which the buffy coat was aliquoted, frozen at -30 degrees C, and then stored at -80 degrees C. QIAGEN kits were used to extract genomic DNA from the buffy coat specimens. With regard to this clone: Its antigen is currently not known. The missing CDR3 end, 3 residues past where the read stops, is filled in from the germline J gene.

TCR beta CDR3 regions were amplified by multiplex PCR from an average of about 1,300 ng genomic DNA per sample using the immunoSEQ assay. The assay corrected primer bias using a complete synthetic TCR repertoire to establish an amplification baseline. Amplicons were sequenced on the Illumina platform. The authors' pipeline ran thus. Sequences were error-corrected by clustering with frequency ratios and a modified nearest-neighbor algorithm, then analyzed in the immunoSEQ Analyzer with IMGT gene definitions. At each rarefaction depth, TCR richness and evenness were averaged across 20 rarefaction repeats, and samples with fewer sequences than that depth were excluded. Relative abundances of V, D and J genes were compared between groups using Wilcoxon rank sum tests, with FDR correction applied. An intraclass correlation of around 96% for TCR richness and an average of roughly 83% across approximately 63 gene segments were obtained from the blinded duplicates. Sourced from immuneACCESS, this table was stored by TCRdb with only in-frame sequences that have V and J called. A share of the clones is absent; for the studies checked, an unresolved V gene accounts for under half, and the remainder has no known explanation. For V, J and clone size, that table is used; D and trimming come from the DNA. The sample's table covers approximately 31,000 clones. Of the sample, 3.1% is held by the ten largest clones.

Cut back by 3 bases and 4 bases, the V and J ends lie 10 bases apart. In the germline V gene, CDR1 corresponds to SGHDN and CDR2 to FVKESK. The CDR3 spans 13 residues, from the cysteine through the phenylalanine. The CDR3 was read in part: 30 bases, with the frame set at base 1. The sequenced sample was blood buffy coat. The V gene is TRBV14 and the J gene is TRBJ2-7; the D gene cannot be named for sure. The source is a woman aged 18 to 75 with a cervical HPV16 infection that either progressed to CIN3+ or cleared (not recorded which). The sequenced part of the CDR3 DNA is TGTGCCAGCAGCCAGGGCTCGTTTTACGAG. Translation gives CASSQGSFYE. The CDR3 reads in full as CASSQGSFYEQYF.